This T cell receptor (beta chain) was recovered during a study of blood T cells in healthy people across ages. Overall study context: Template switching recovered approximately one barcoded beta molecule for every two T cells.

It was with a sample-barcoded 5' primer and a J-beta primer mix that a second PCR of roughly 7 to 12 cycles was run. TCRdb ran MiXCR on the 5' RACE reads and lists one entry per CDR3 protein. Of 800,000 to 950,000 distinct CDR3 sequences listed, roughly 29% are singletons. V was pared by 6 bases and J by 1 base, with 15 bases between. The CDR3 runs to 15 residues. The germline V gene encodes CDR1 MGHRA and CDR2 YSYEKL. Separately, the same data were catalogued under a study of T cells of mothers and their children.

Source material: blood. The receptor's source is a woman in her forties in good health. This sequence joins TRBV4-1 and TRBJ2-5, with D maybe TRBD2 (5 bases). The CDR3 DNA reads TGCGCCAGCAGTTCCCGAGGGCTGTCCCAAGAGACCCAGTACTTC. It yields the protein CASSSRGLSQETQYF.